These T cell receptor beta chains were read from a single sample in a study of CD8+CD57+ T cells in acquired aplastic anemia. In TCRdb, the reads were re-called with MiXCR into one record per CDR3 protein. The sample holds around 250,000 distinct CDR3 sequences; 55% to 60% are singletons and the top ten take 8%. The material sequenced was sorted CD4+, CD8+, or CD8+CD57+ T cells (not recorded which) from PBMCs. The origin of the receptors is a human donor with severe aplastic anemia or a healthy control (not recorded which). Both conserved end residues are part of each CDR3. A D gene is named only where the DNA matches it firmly. The size field is filled for only some rows; it gives once, few, many or a size class.

j_gene	d_gene	abundance	v_gene	CDR3aa	CDR3nt
TRBJ1-2	.	many	TRBV7-9	CASSPGQYGYTF	TGTGCCAGCAGCCCCGGACAGTATGGCTACACCTTC
TRBJ1-5	.	.	TRBV2	CASSDDGGYSNQPQHF	TGTGCCAGCAGTGATGACGGGGGTTATAGCAATCAGCCCCAGCATTTT
TRBJ1-1	.	few	TRBV19	CASSMRGMNTEAFF	TGTGCCAGTAGTATGAGGGGTATGAACACTGAAGCTTTCTTT
TRBJ2-3	.	.	TRBV11-2	CGSSPNPVADTQYF	TGTGGCAGCAGCCCTAACCCGGTGGCAGATACGCAGTATTTT
TRBJ2-1	.	many	TRBV11-2	CASSLTDYNEQFF	TGTGCCAGCAGCTTGACCGATTACAATGAGCAGTTCTTC
TRBJ1-2	.	medium-sized	TRBV7-9	CASSSDGWGYTF	TGTGCCAGCAGCTCAGATGGATGGGGCTACACCTTC
TRBJ1-5	TRBD1	many	TRBV7-9	CASSTRGLSNQPQHF	TGTGCCAGCAGCACCAGGGGGCTTAGCAATCAGCCCCAGCATTTT
TRBJ2-5	TRBD1	many	TRBV5-1	CASSSRTGSQETQYF	TGCGCCAGCAGCTCCCGGACAGGGAGCCAAGAGACCCAGTACTTC
TRBJ2-7	.	few	TRBV7-3	CASSPREGAGHYEQYF	TGTGCCAGCAGCCCAAGGGAAGGAGCGGGCCACTACGAGCAGTACTTC
TRBJ2-7	.	.	TRBV10-3	CAISESGARSYEQYF	TGTGCCATCAGTGAGTCTGGGGCGAGATCCTACGAGCAGTACTTC
TRBJ1-1	.	many	TRBV20-1	CSARALSTEAFF	TGCAGTGCTAGAGCGTTGAGCACTGAAGCTTTCTTT
TRBJ2-5	.	.	TRBV2	CASSPEGWETQYF	TGTGCCAGCAGTCCGGAGGGATGGGAGACCCAGTACTTC
TRBJ1-5	.	.	TRBV7-2	CASSLDIGDPQHF	TGTGCCAGCAGCTTAGATATCGGAGATCCCCAGCATTTT
TRBJ1-2	TRBD1	many	TRBV7-2	CASRRQGSYGYTF	TGTGCCAGCAGGCGACAGGGGTCCTATGGCTACACCTTC
TRBJ2-1	.	once	TRBV7-9	CASSLVEGMDEQFF	TGTGCCAGCAGCTTAGTTGAGGGTATGGATGAGCAGTTCTTC